One and the same sample provided the 8 T cell receptor beta chains below, sequenced in a study of cytomegalovirus exposure and HLA in healthy donors. It was with 60 Vbeta and 13 Jbeta primers that the PCR ran. Assay: immunoSEQ multiplex PCR; the TCRdb copy retains only in-frame clones and omits some. The sample has approximately 170,000 clones, around 81% seen once; the top ten hold roughly 1.6%. Input material: PBMCs. These receptors all stem from a middle-aged man in good health and CMV-seronegative.

This clone was detected only a few times. The CDR3 region is CSALSTGIRYGYTF. The CDR3 bases are TGCAGCGCCCTATCTACAGGGATTCGGTATGGCTACACCTTC. The chain has TRBV29-1 and TRBJ1-2; D perhaps matches TRBD1 (6 bases). CDR1 and CDR2 (germline): SQVTM, ANQGSEA. CDR3 length: 14 residues. Trimming cost V 7 bases and J 5 bases, with 20 bases left between them.

V and J are TRBV27 and TRBJ2-3, with TRBD1 matching over 9 bases. V lost 4 bases, J lost 7 bases, and 9 bases stayed unmatched. Per germline, CDR1 MNHEY and CDR2 SMNVEV (reference sequence). The CDR3 sequence is 15 residues long. CDR3 in amino acids: CASSWGTGGSYTQYF. CDR3 DNA sequence: TGTGCCAGCAGTTGGGGTACAGGGGGCTCTTATACGCAGTATTTT.

This rearrangement joins TRBV7-6 to TRBJ1-1; weak D call: TRBD1 (5 bases). Germline CDR1 reads SGHVS; CDR2 reads FNYEAQ. V gave up 4 bases and J gave up 7 bases, with 22 bases separating them. The CDR3 runs to 16 residues. The CDR3, as DNA: TGTGCCAGCAGCTCCCGTTTAGGCAGGGATAAGGGTGAAGCTTTCTTT. This encodes CASSSRLGRDKGEAFF.

This clone was observed a few times. This sequence joins TRBV5-4 and TRBJ2-2; 10 bases fit TRBD2. Germline CDR1 SGHNT, CDR2 YYREEE (reference sequence). CDR3 size: 17 residues. With V trimmed by 4 bases and J by 0 bases, 6 bases remained unmatched. The CDR3 reads CASSLVLAGANTGELFF. DNA for the CDR3: TGTGCCAGCAGCCTCGTTCTAGCGGGAGCGAACACCGGGGAGCTGTTTTTT.

This sequence joins TRBV21-1 and TRBJ2-7; the table's D call TRBD1 went unverified against the DNA. TRBV21-1 is termed a pseudogene. The CDR3 covers 15 residues. The CDR3 here is CASGVLGAVSYEQYV. The CDR3 DNA reads TGTGCCAGCGGGGTCCTGGGGGCTGTCTCCTACGAGCAGTACGTC.

This clone showed up just once. The chain has TRBV30 and TRBJ2-4, with 7 bases lining up with TRBD1. The CDR3 consists of 15 residues. Looked up from germline, CDR1 is GTSNPN and CDR2 is SVGIG (reference sequence). The trim removed 2 bases at V and 0 bases at J, leaving 4 bases unmatched. CDR3 protein: CAWSKTGLAKNIQYF. CDR3 DNA sequence: TGTGCCTGGAGTAAGACAGGGCTAGCCAAAAACATTCAGTACTTC.

V gene TRBV21-1 combines with J gene TRBJ2-3; the D segment call TRBD2 is taken from the table without a DNA check. TRBV21-1 is deemed a pseudogene. CDR3 size: 11 residues. The chain's CDR3 is CASAAGDTQYF. In DNA, the CDR3 is TGTGCCAGCGCGGCCGGCGATACGCAGTATTTT.

This clone was counted a single time. The chain uses TRBV4-2 and TRBJ2-2; D uncertain. The CDR3 contains 14 residues. Trimming took off 1 base at V and 1 base at J, with 4 bases between the two ends. CDR1 is LGHNA, CDR2 YNFKEQ, per germline. The CDR3 is CASSQVKNTGELFF. In nucleotides, the CDR3 is TGTGCCAGCAGCCAAGTCAAGAACACCGGGGAGCTGTTTTTT.